These 26 T cell receptor beta chains were all obtained from the same sample, sequenced in a study of CD8 T cells in Susac syndrome. With random hexamers, 0.5 to 1 ug RNA was reverse transcribed. TCRdb itself ran the immunoSEQ multiplex PCR reads through MiXCR, one entry per CDR3 protein. Of under 250,000 distinct CDR3 sequences listed, around 95% are singletons. Input material: CD4+ T cells from PBMCs. The receptors come from a human donor with multiple sclerosis.

The V gene is TRBV20-1, the J gene TRBJ2-1; D perhaps matches TRBD1 (6 bases). Germline lookup yields CDR1 DFQATT and CDR2 SNEGSKA (reference sequence). The CDR3 runs to 15 residues. V gave up 0 bases and J gave up 9 bases, with 18 bases separating them. The CDR3 DNA is TGCAGTGCTAGAGAGGTTAGCAGGGGCCACGGTGAGCAGTTCTTC. Translating it yields CSAREVSRGHGEQFF.

CDR3 protein: CASSPYHRGTEAFF. The CDR3 DNA follows: TGTGCCAGCAGCCCTTACCACAGGGGCACTGAAGCTTTCTTT. This sequence joins TRBV3-1 and TRBJ1-1, with TRBD1 identical over 7 bases. Trimming removed 4 bases from V and 4 bases from J; junction bases left unmatched: 6. The CDR3 has 14 amino acids. Germline values: CDR1 LGHDT, CDR2 YNNKEL (reference sequence). The whole variable domain, remainder taken from reference TRBV3-1 and TRBJ1-1, is DTAVSQTPKYLVTQMGNDKSIKCEQNLGHDTMYWYKQDSKKFLKIMFSYNNKELIINETVPNRFSPKSPDKAHLNLHINSLELGDSAVYFCASSPYHRGTEAFFGQGTRLTVV.

The chain links TRBV5-4 to TRBJ2-4, with D unclear. Looked up from germline, CDR1 is SGHNT and CDR2 is YYREEE (reference sequence). The V gene lost 4 bases and the J gene lost 6 bases, with 14 bases spanning the gap. The CDR3 runs to 14 residues. The CDR3 sequence is CASSVGGRGNIQYF. The CDR3 DNA is TGTGCCAGCAGCGTTGGTGGCCGAGGAAACATTCAGTACTTC.

This clonotype showed up just a few times. The V call is TRBV7-2, the J call TRBJ2-1; 12 bases agree with TRBD2. V gave up 4 bases and J gave up 6 bases; unmatched junction bases: 4. This CDR3 contains 15 residues. CDR1 is SGHTA and CDR2 is FQGNSA in the germline V gene. The CDR3 nucleotides are TGTGCCAGCAGCTCCCTAGCGGGAGGGGGCAATGAGCAGTTCTTC. This encodes CASSSLAGGGNEQFF.

There are a few counts of this clonotype. Germline and junction disagree at one end, which may indicate a read error. The chain uses TRBV5-1 and TRBJ1-5, with 8 nucleotides matching TRBD1. The CDR3 is 15 residues long. Germline V gene data show CDR1 as SGHRS and CDR2 as YFSETQ. The CDR3 loop reads CASSLAGGSNQPQHF. The CDR3 region has the DNA TGTGCCAGCAGCTTGGCAGGGGGCTCCAATCAGCCCCAGCATTTT.

J is TRBJ1-1 and V is TRBV25-1, with D hard to call. Germline CDR1 MGHDK, CDR2 SYGVNS. This CDR3 has 15 residues. The V end was cut by 6 bases, the J end by 0 bases, with 14 bases between. The CDR3 is CASSLGGLMNTEAFF. The CDR3 nucleotides are TGTGCCAGCAGCTTAGGAGGCCTTATGAACACTGAAGCTTTCTTT.

The V and J genes are TRBV30 and TRBJ2-3; a weak D match, TRBD1 (6 bases). This CDR3 has 12 amino acids. Trimming shortened V by 4 bases and J by 5 bases, and 10 bases separated the two germline ends. Germline V CDR1 and CDR2: GTSNPN, SVGIG (reference sequence). The CDR3 DNA sequence: TGTGCCTGGACTACAGGGAGAGATACGCAGTATTTT. This translates into CAWTTGRDTQYF.

The V and J genes are TRBV14 and TRBJ2-2; 8 bases map to TRBD2. V gave up 3 bases and J gave up 5 bases; unmatched junction bases: 2. The CDR3 spans 14 residues. Germline V gene data show CDR1 as SGHDN and CDR2 as FVKESK. CDR3 DNA sequence: TGTGCCAGCAGCCACGCGGGAGGAACCGGGGAGCTGTTTTTT. It codes for CASSHAGGTGELFF.

Only a few counts were recorded for this clonotype. The chain uses TRBV30 and TRBJ2-7, with TRBD1 matching over 11 bases. The length of the CDR3 is 15 residues. V shed 2 bases, J shed 6 bases, and the junction held 9 bases outside the gene matches. Looked up from germline, CDR1 is GTSNPN and CDR2 is SVGIG (reference sequence). The CDR3 DNA is TGTGCCTGGAGTTTACATCCCGGGACAGGGGGCGAGCAGTACGTC. Amino acids: CAWSLHPGTGGEQYV.

The V gene is TRBV28, the J gene TRBJ2-7, with D tentatively TRBD2 (6 bases). Deletions cut 10 bases from V and 6 bases from J, with 13 bases between. CDR3 length: 11 residues. Germline V gene data show CDR1 as MDHEN and CDR2 as SYDVKM. CDR3 in amino acids: CATRGKPEQYF. CDR3 in DNA: TGTGCCACCCGGGGGAAGCCCGAGCAGTACTTC. Variable domain in full (rest from reference TRBV28 and TRBJ2-7): DVKVTQSSRYLVKRTGEKVFLECVQDMDHENMFWYRQDPGLGLRLIYFSYDVKMKEKGDIPEGYSVSREKKERFSLILESASTNQTSMYLCATRGKPEQYFGPGTRLTVT.

V usage is TRBV12-3 or TRBV12-4 and J usage is TRBJ2-7, with a weak D call TRBD2 (5 bases). V lost 7 bases and J lost 4, with 26 bases in between. The CDR3 is made up of 17 amino acids. As DNA, the CDR3 is TGTGCCAGCATCCCGGAACGCAGGCCCCAGCCGGGATACGAGCAGTACGTC. Protein: CASIPERRPQPGYEQYV.

The chain couples TRBV7-2 to TRBJ2-1; perhaps D is TRBD1 or TRBD2 (6 bases each). Per germline, CDR1 SGHTA and CDR2 FQGNSA. The germline V and J ends were trimmed by 6 bases and 9 bases, with 21 bases remaining between them. This CDR3 comprises 15 residues. The CDR3, as DNA: TGTGCCAGCAGTTTTAGCGTGGGGGGCCTCGGTGAGCAGTTCTTC. Its protein product is CASSFSVGGLGEQFF. The variable domain in full, with the rest retrieved from reference TRBV7-2 and TRBJ2-1, is GAGVSQSPSNKVTEKGKDVELRCDPISGHTALYWYRQSLGQGLEFLIYFQGNSAPDKSGLPSDRFSAERTGGSVSTLTIQRTQQEDSAVYLCASSFSVGGLGEQFFGPGTRLTVL.

On this clonotype: A junction boundary mismatches the germline segment, possibly from a read error. As DNA, the CDR3 is TGTGCTAGCAGCCCAGGGACAGGGCCCTTCCAAGAGACCCAGTACTTC. Encoded protein: CASSPGTGPFQETQYF. The gene calls are TRBV7-7 and TRBJ2-5; TRBD1 matches 9 bases. The CDR3 extends over 16 amino acids. From germline, CDR1 is SSHAT and CDR2 FNYEAQ (reference sequence).

To note about this clonotype: Compared with germline, one end of the junction differs, possibly owing to a read error. This rearrangement joins TRBV7-3 to TRBJ2-1; D possibly matches TRBD1 or TRBD2 (5 bases each). This CDR3 region has 18 residues. The V gene's germline CDR1 is SGHTA and CDR2 FQGTGA. As DNA, the CDR3 is TGTGCCAGCAGCCACCAGCCCGTCTCGGGGCGCCTCGTCAATGAACAGTTCTTC. Amino acid sequence: CASSHQPVSGRLVNEQFF.

J is TRBJ1-1 and V is TRBV29-1; D remains unclear. V dropped 0 bases and J dropped 8 bases, with 13 bases sitting between them. CDR1 SQVTM and CDR2 ANQGSEA come from the germline V gene. The CDR3 length is 13 residues. The CDR3 bases are TGCAGCGTTGAAGATCAAGTTGGAGCAGAAGCTTTCTTT. Amino acids: CSVEDQVGAEAFF.

The chain uses TRBV2 and TRBJ1-1; D perhaps matches TRBD1 (6 bases). Trimming shortened V by 4 bases and J by 6 bases, and 12 bases separated the two germline ends. This CDR3 is 13 amino acids long. Germline V gene lookup returns CDR1 SNHLY and CDR2 FYNNEI. This CDR3 is CASSGRGVPEAFF. Written as DNA, the CDR3 is TGTGCCAGCAGTGGCAGGGGTGTCCCTGAAGCTTTCTTT.

The chain carries TRBV5-4 and TRBJ2-7; 7 bases align to TRBD1. The germline CDR1 and CDR2 sequences are SGHNT and YYREEE (reference sequence). The CDR3 length is 17 residues. With 4 bases clipped from V and 5 bases from J, the junction kept 18 bases outside the gene matches. CDR3 in DNA: TGTGCCAGCAGCGGACGCTCCCCTACAGGGGCAAGCAACGAGCAGTACTTC. The encoded protein is CASSGRSPTGASNEQYF.

CDR3 amino acids: CASRPGTSGRNEQFF. For the CDR3, the DNA is TGTGCCAGCAGGCCCGGGACTAGCGGGAGGAATGAGCAGTTCTTC. J is TRBJ2-1 and V is TRBV2, with 15 bases fitting TRBD2. V was pared by 6 bases and J by 7 bases, with 4 bases of the junction left unmatched. This CDR3 contains 15 residues. Per the germline V gene, CDR1 is SNHLY and CDR2 is FYNNEI. Looking up the rest from reference TRBV2 and TRBJ2-1 gives the full variable domain: EPEVTQTPSHQVTQMGQEVILRCVPISNHLYFYWYRQILGQKVEFLVSFYNNEISEKSEIFDDQFSVERPDGSNFTLKIRSTKLEDSAMYFCASRPGTSGRNEQFFGPGTRLTVL.

In this sample, this clonotype turned up once. This chain links TRBV29-1 with TRBJ1-5, with D maybe TRBD1 (6 bases). Germline V gene sequence: CDR1 SQVTM, CDR2 ANQGSEA. This CDR3 comprises 13 residues. Trimming took 4 bases from V and 7 from J, leaving 14 bases between them. CDR3 sequence reads: CSVVVQGNQPQHF. CDR3 sequence (DNA): TGCAGCGTTGTGGTACAGGGTAACCAGCCCCAGCATTTT.

This sequence joins TRBV7-9 and TRBJ1-1; D call uncertain. There are 14 residues in the CDR3. CDR1 is SEHNR, CDR2 FQNEAQ, per germline (reference sequence). The germline V and J ends were trimmed by 2 bases and 2 bases, with 9 bases remaining between them. CDR3 residues: CASSLNAGNTEAFF. DNA for the CDR3: TGTGCCAGCAGCTTAAATGCAGGTAACACTGAAGCTTTCTTT. Based on the CDR3 plus reference TRBV7-9 and TRBJ1-1, the full variable domain is DTGVSQNPRHKITKRGQNVTFRCDPISEHNRLYWYRQTLGQGPEFLTYFQNEAQLEKSRLLSDRFSAERPKGSFSTLEIQRTEQGDSAMYLCASSLNAGNTEAFFGQGTRLTVV.

This rearrangement joins TRBV12-5 to TRBJ1-5; the D gene is possibly TRBD1 (5 bases). Looked up from germline, CDR1 is LGHNT and CDR2 is FRNRAP. The CDR3 has 14 residues. Trimming cost V 6 bases and J 9 bases, with 18 bases left between them. In DNA, the CDR3 is TGTGCTAGTGGCCCACAGGACCTCGGGTGGCCCCAGCATTTT. This sequence encodes CASGPQDLGWPQHF. Looking up the rest from reference TRBV12-5 and TRBJ1-5 gives the full variable domain: DARVTQTPRHKVTEMGQEVTMRCQPILGHNTVFWYRQTMMQGLELLAYFRNRAPLDDSGMPKDRFSAEMPDATLATLKIQPSEPRDSAVYFCASGPQDLGWPQHFGDGTRLSIL.

The genes are TRBV11-2 and TRBJ1-1; D possibly corresponds to TRBD1 (6 bases). The CDR3 has 15 amino acids. The ends were cut back, 5 bases at V and 0 bases at J, with 13 bases in the middle. Germline assignment: CDR1 SGHAT and CDR2 FQNNGV. CDR3 DNA sequence: TGTGCCAGCAGCCCCGAGACAGGCTTGAACACTGAAGCTTTCTTT. It encodes CASSPETGLNTEAFF.

The gene calls are TRBV18 and TRBJ2-5, with 7 bases matching TRBD1. Germline V gene data show CDR1 as KGHSH and CDR2 as LQKENI. The CDR3 contains 15 residues. With 2 bases clipped from V and 1 base from J, the junction kept 4 bases outside the gene matches. The CDR3 loop is CASSPVGTAQETQYF. CDR3 DNA sequence: TGTGCCAGCTCACCAGTCGGGACAGCCCAAGAGACCCAGTACTTC.

This sequence joins TRBV10-3 and TRBJ1-3, with 9 bases lining up with TRBD1. The CDR3 has 15 amino acids. Germline V gene lookup returns CDR1 ENHRY and CDR2 SYGVKD. The V gene end was trimmed by 4 bases and the J gene end by 1 base; junction bases not matched to a gene: 2. The CDR3 sequence is CAISAGQGSGNTIYF. The CDR3 coding sequence is TGTGCCATCAGTGCGGGACAGGGTTCTGGAAACACCATATATTTT.

The rearrangement links TRBV6-6 to TRBJ1-6, with a tentative D call TRBD1 (5 bases). Per germline, CDR1 MNHNY and CDR2 SVGAGI (reference sequence). There are 15 residues in the CDR3. V gave up 0 bases and J gave up 8 bases, with 11 bases separating them. The CDR3 region has the DNA TGTGCCAGCAGTTACTCGAGGGGTAGTGATTCACCCCTCCACTTT. Translation gives CASSYSRGSDSPLHF.

The genes are TRBV20-1 and TRBJ1-2; D ambiguous. Germline V lookup: CDR1 DFQATT, CDR2 SNEGSKA (reference sequence). Between the trimmed V and J ends, which lost 6 bases and 5 bases, there was a span of 13 bases. The CDR3 runs to 12 residues. In nucleotides, the CDR3 is TGCAGTGCAAAAATTGGGGTGTATGGCTACACCTTC. Its protein is CSAKIGVYGYTF.